The 19 T cell receptor beta chains given below trace back to one sample, sequenced in a study of a mutant IDH1 vaccine in newly diagnosed glioma. Time point reported: week 47, end of study. The vaccine gave 300 ug of a 20-mer mutant IDH1 peptide subcutaneously per dose. Antigen specificity for these receptors is unknown. Sequencing was performed with immunoSEQ multiplex PCR; in TCRdb, only in-frame clones are kept and a portion is missing. Of some 31,000 clones listed, approximately 83% were seen once; the top ten hold 25% to 35%. Here the sequenced sample was PBMCs, taken from a glioma patient whose treatment included an IDH1 peptide vaccine. The receptors were sampled from a man younger than 45 with glioma.

Written as DNA, the CDR3 is TGTGCCAGCAGCTTGGGGGGAGATCAGCCCCAGCATTTT. Amino acid sequence: CASSLGGDQPQHF. The genes are TRBV5-6 and TRBJ1-5; D is unclear. V was shortened by 0 bases and J by 5 bases, with 6 bases between the two germline ends. Germline V gene sequence: CDR1 SGHDT, CDR2 YYEEEE. The CDR3 spans 13 residues.

The rearrangement joins TRBV5-4 to TRBJ2-1; 9 bases agree with TRBD2. CDR1 and CDR2 (germline): SGHNT, YYREEE (reference sequence). V lost 4 bases and J lost 4; bases outside the gene matches: 6. The CDR3 runs 15 residues. This CDR3 reads CASSIKRGDYNEQFF. The CDR3 DNA reads as TGTGCCAGCAGCATTAAGCGGGGGGATTACAATGAGCAGTTCTTC. Together with reference TRBV5-4 and TRBJ2-1, the CDR3 gives the full variable domain: ETGVTQSPTHLIKTRGQQVTLRCSSQSGHNTVSWYQQALGQGPQFIFQYYREEENGRGNFPPRFSGLQFPNYSSELNVNALELDDSALYLCASSIKRGDYNEQFFGPGTRLTVL.

The chain is built from TRBV20-1 and TRBJ1-5; no clear D. This CDR3 is built from 11 residues. V lost 7 bases and J 7 bases, leaving 11 bases between the germline ends. CDR1 and CDR2 from the germline V gene are DFQATT and SNEGSKA (reference sequence). CDR3 nucleotides: TGCAGTGTCGCGGGAGGACAGCCCCAGCATTTT. It yields the protein CSVAGGQPQHF.

The chain joins TRBV19 to TRBJ1-1; 8 nucleotides match TRBD1. Looked up from germline, CDR1 is LNHDA and CDR2 is SQIVND (reference sequence). This CDR3 is 14 amino acids long. After removal of 5 bases from V and 3 bases from J, the junction contained 5 bases not matched to a gene. The CDR3 bases are TGTGCCAGTAGTTCAGGGGGCCGGGACACTGAAGCTTTCTTT. It translates to CASSSGGRDTEAFF. The whole variable domain, remainder taken from reference TRBV19 and TRBJ1-1, is DGGITQSPKYLFRKEGQNVTLSCEQNLNHDAMYWYRQDPGQGLRLIYYSQIVNDFQKGDIAEGYSVSREKKESFPLTVTSAQKNPTAFYLCASSSGGRDTEAFFGQGTRLTVV.

V gene TRBV7-9 combines with J gene TRBJ2-4; TRBD1 matches 7 bases. Losses at the gene ends were 5 bases for V and 8 bases for J; bases not matched to a gene: 0. The CDR3 spans 11 residues. Germline-derived CDR1 and CDR2 are SEHNR and FQNEAQ (reference sequence). CDR3: CASSTGDIQYF. The CDR3, as DNA: TGTGCCAGCAGCACAGGGGACATTCAGTACTTC.

The CDR3 coding sequence is TGTGCCTGGAGTGCCCATCAAGGGCAGGGTGGCTACACCTTC. Residues: CAWSAHQGQGGYTF. The rearrangement uses TRBV30 and TRBJ1-2; tentatively, D is TRBD1 (5 bases). The CDR3 spans 14 residues. Trimming stripped 1 base from V and 7 bases from J, with 16 bases between. Germline V gene data show CDR1 as GTSNPN and CDR2 as SVGIG (reference sequence).

By proportion, this clone is medium-sized. This CDR3 is also generated by other DNA sequences in the sample. The gene calls are TRBV19 and TRBJ1-1, with D unclear. The CDR3 has 11 residues. Per germline, CDR1 LNHDA and CDR2 SQIVND (reference sequence). V shed 5 bases and J shed 8 bases, with 9 bases lying between them. This chain's CDR3 is CASSWRDEAFF. CDR3 DNA sequence: TGTGCCAGTAGTTGGCGAGACGAAGCTTTCTTT.

CDR3 in DNA: TGTGCCAGCCGGGACAGTAACGACGAGCAGTACTTC. Amino acids: CASRDSNDEQYF. This chain links TRBV6-5 with TRBJ2-7, with TRBD1 matching over 7 bases. The germline CDR1 and CDR2 sequences are MNHEY and SVGAGI. The CDR3 length is 12 residues. V gave up 8 bases and J gave up 5 bases; unmatched junction bases: 6.

The rearrangement links TRBV6-5 to TRBJ2-4, with D possibly matching TRBD2 (6 bases). Trimming stripped 6 bases from V and 8 bases from J, with 20 bases between. Germline V gene lookup returns CDR1 MNHEY and CDR2 SVGAGI. The CDR3 runs 15 residues. The CDR3 loop is CASRHTGTHGDIQYF. The CDR3 DNA sequence: TGTGCCAGCAGACACACTGGGACTCACGGAGACATTCAGTACTTC.

This sequence joins TRBV7-2 and TRBJ2-1; D gene ambiguous. V was trimmed by 3 bases and J by 7 bases, leaving 13 bases between them. CDR3 size: 14 residues. Germline assignment: CDR1 SGHTA and CDR2 FQGNSA. The chain's CDR3 is CASSFQTAVNEQFF. In DNA form, the CDR3 reads TGTGCCAGCAGCTTTCAGACGGCGGTTAATGAGCAGTTCTTC.

V usage is TRBV10-3 and J usage is TRBJ2-7, with D perhaps matching TRBD1 or TRBD2 (5 bases each). This CDR3 is built from 12 residues. V lost 6 bases and J 4 bases, leaving 10 bases between the germline ends. Germline V gene sequence: CDR1 ENHRY, CDR2 SYGVKD. Here the CDR3 reads CAIRSEGYEQYF. For the CDR3, the DNA is TGTGCCATCAGATCCGAGGGGTACGAGCAGTACTTC.

The chain joins TRBV7-2 to TRBJ2-7; 8 nucleotides align to TRBD2. The CDR3 length is 15 residues. V was clipped by 1 base and J by 4 bases; unmatched bases: 6. Germline CDR1 and CDR2: SGHTA and FQGNSA. The CDR3 region is CASSLGVAGMYEQYF. As DNA, the CDR3 is TGTGCCAGCAGCTTAGGGGTAGCGGGGATGTACGAGCAGTACTTC.

This chain connects TRBV15 to TRBJ2-1; possibly TRBD1 or TRBD2 for D (5 bases each). This CDR3 spans 15 amino acids. Germline values: CDR1 LNHNV, CDR2 YYDKDF (reference sequence). Trimming took 3 bases from V and 7 from J, leaving 16 bases between them. The CDR3 DNA reads TGTGCCACCAGCAGGGAGCTTCGGGGCCAGAATGAGCAGTTCTTC. Protein sequence: CATSRELRGQNEQFF. The entire variable domain, with the rest obtained from reference TRBV15 and TRBJ2-1, is as follows: DAMVIQNPRYQVTQFGKPVTLSCSQTLNHNVMYWYQQKSSQAPKLLFHYYDKDFNNEADTPDNFQSRRPNTSFCFLDIRSPGLGDTAMYLCATSRELRGQNEQFFGPGTRLTVL.

V and J are TRBV5-4 and TRBJ2-5; 8 bases are a match to TRBD2. The junction had 5 bases not matched to a gene; V was cut back by 2 bases and J by 5 bases. This CDR3 has 14 residues. Germline V gives CDR1 SGHNT, CDR2 YYREEE (reference sequence). The CDR3 DNA reads TGTGCCAGCAGCTTAACTAGCGGTCGGGAGACCCAGTACTTC. This codes for CASSLTSGRETQYF. Drawing the rest from reference TRBV5-4 and TRBJ2-5, the complete variable domain is ETGVTQSPTHLIKTRGQQVTLRCSSQSGHNTVSWYQQALGQGPQFIFQYYREEENGRGNFPPRFSGLQFPNYSSELNVNALELDDSALYLCASSLTSGRETQYFGPGTRLLVL.

This chain connects TRBV5-4 to TRBJ2-1, with TRBD2 matching 11 bases. With 2 bases clipped from V and 8 bases from J, the junction kept 15 bases outside the gene matches. CDR1 is SGHNT, CDR2 YYREEE, per germline (reference sequence). This CDR3 contains 18 residues. CDR3 sequence: CASSFSNALAGGNDEQFF. CDR3 nucleotide sequence: TGTGCCAGCAGCTTTTCCAATGCGCTAGCGGGAGGTAACGATGAGCAGTTCTTC. The variable domain in full, with the rest retrieved from reference TRBV5-4 and TRBJ2-1, is ETGVTQSPTHLIKTRGQQVTLRCSSQSGHNTVSWYQQALGQGPQFIFQYYREEENGRGNFPPRFSGLQFPNYSSELNVNALELDDSALYLCASSFSNALAGGNDEQFFGPGTRLTVL.

The chain is built from TRBV14 and TRBJ2-7, with TRBD2 as a possible D gene (5 bases). Germline-derived CDR1 and CDR2 are SGHDN and FVKESK. Trimming stripped 3 bases from V and 7 bases from J, with 13 bases between. The CDR3 is 13 amino acids. In nucleotides, the CDR3 is TGTGCCAGCAGCCACGAAGACTACCGGGAGCAGTACTTC. Its protein product is CASSHEDYREQYF.

This CDR3 reads CASSLASIFGGGLETQYF. The CDR3 DNA is TGTGCCAGCAGCTTGGCAAGTATATTTGGGGGGGGCCTGGAGACCCAGTACTTC. The J gene is TRBJ2-5, the V gene TRBV5-6, with D possibly TRBD2 on 7 matching bases. Germline-derived CDR1 and CDR2 are SGHDT and YYEEEE. V gave up 0 bases and J gave up 5 bases, with 23 bases separating them. The CDR3 is 18 residues long.

The genes are TRBV18 and TRBJ2-7; a possible D gene is TRBD1 (5 bases). Germline-derived CDR1 and CDR2 are KGHSH and LQKENI. Trimming removed 0 bases from V and 3 bases from J, with 12 bases in between. The CDR3 runs 15 residues. The CDR3 DNA reads as TGTGCCAGCTCACCACCAGGGGCCGAGAGCTACGAGCAGTACTTC. Protein product: CASSPPGAESYEQYF.

The chain recombines TRBV19 with TRBJ2-3, with 10 bases lining up with TRBD2. CDR3 length equals 17 residues. Germline assignment: CDR1 LNHDA and CDR2 SQIVND (reference sequence). Unmatched junction bases numbered 7, after V lost 1 base and J lost 3 bases. In nucleotides, the CDR3 is TGTGCCAGTAGTATAGGGACCGGGACTAGCGAAACAGATACGCAGTATTTT. It yields the protein CASSIGTGTSETDTQYF.